Following are 17 T cell receptor beta chains from one sample sequenced in a study of T cell repertoires in cytomegalovirus infection. A single record per CDR3 protein comes from TCRdb applying MiXCR to the reads. Altogether 900,000 to 950,000 distinct CDR3 sequences are present, roughly 30% being singletons, with the ten largest covering about 14%. Their antigens remain unidentified. Source: cultured CD8+ T cells from PBMCs, taken from culture after CMV antigen stimulation. These TCRs come from a human donor in good health (CMV status not recorded). Some clones in this sample may be carry-over from other donors' samples.

This clonotype was counted many times. The J gene is TRBJ1-1, the V gene TRBV7-2; D may be TRBD1 (5 bases). V lost 5 bases, J lost 4 bases, and 17 bases lay in between. CDR3 size: 15 residues. Germline CDR1 reads SGHTA; CDR2 reads FQGNSA. CDR3 bases: TGTGCCAGCAGCCCGGGACTGGGGAGCTCCACTGAAGCTTTCTTT. Residues: CASSPGLGSSTEAFF.

This clonotype was detected many times. The V and J genes are TRBV6-5 and TRBJ2-1; 8 bases are shared with TRBD2. The V and J ends lost 0 bases and 6 bases, in that order; junction bases with no gene match: 1. Germline V lookup: CDR1 MNHEY, CDR2 SVGAGI. The CDR3 loop spans 14 amino acids. The CDR3 loop is CASSYSAGGNEQFF. The DNA of the CDR3 is TGTGCCAGCAGTTACTCGGCGGGAGGCAATGAGCAGTTCTTC.

The chain carries TRBV7-9 and TRBJ2-1, with 8 bases matching TRBD2. The CDR3 extends over 11 amino acids. The junction had 7 bases not matched to a gene; V was cut back by 11 bases and J by 10 bases. Germline CDR1 and CDR2: SEHNR and FQNEAQ (reference sequence). The CDR3 bases are TGTGCCGGAGCGGGGGCAGGGGAGCAGTTCTTC. Encoded protein: CAGAGAGEQFF.

The chain couples TRBV12-3 or TRBV12-4 to TRBJ2-1; D might be TRBD2 (6 bases). Trimming removed 4 bases from V and 14 bases from J, with 21 bases in between. This CDR3 is 14 amino acids long. The CDR3 nucleotides are TGTGCCAGCAGTTCTCTGATTCCTATCCCGGGGGAGTTCTTC. This encodes CASSSLIPIPGEFF.

This clonotype was observed at least ten times. The V gene is TRBV4-1, the J gene TRBJ1-2, with D possibly being TRBD1 (5 bases). V lost 0 bases to trimming and J lost 6 bases, with 14 bases between them. The CDR3 has 15 residues. Per the germline V gene, CDR1 is MGHRA and CDR2 is YSYEKL. The CDR3, as DNA: TGCGCCAGCAGCCAAGAGAGAGGGACTGGGAATGGCTACACCTTC. It is translated as CASSQERGTGNGYTF.

This chain uses TRBV2 with TRBJ1-6; no reliable D call. The CDR3 length is 15 residues. Germline V gives CDR1 SNHLY, CDR2 FYNNEI. The V gene lost 2 bases and the J gene lost 7 bases, with 12 bases spanning the gap. The CDR3 nucleotides read TGTGCCAGCAGTGAACGCGGAAGCTGGAATTCACCCCTCCACTTT. This gives the protein CASSERGSWNSPLHF.

The gene calls are TRBV14 and TRBJ1-2; D gene uncertain. Looked up from germline, CDR1 is SGHDN and CDR2 is FVKESK. The V and J ends lost 0 bases and 0 bases respectively, with 8 bases between them. This CDR3 contains 15 residues. CDR3 sequence reads: CASSQDIGSNYGYTF. DNA for the CDR3: TGTGCCAGCAGCCAAGATATCGGTTCTAACTATGGCTACACCTTC.

This chain joins TRBV27 and TRBJ1-5; 7 bases map to TRBD1. V shed 7 bases and J 6 bases; nucleotides not matched to a gene: 9. The length of the CDR3 is 14 residues. Germline lookup yields CDR1 MNHEY and CDR2 SMNVEV (reference sequence). As DNA, the CDR3 is TGTGCCAGCAAGCCTACAGGGGTTTCTCAGCCCCAGCATTTT. It encodes CASKPTGVSQPQHF.

This clonotype was observed a handful of times. This sequence joins TRBV6-1 and TRBJ2-7, with 8 bases matching TRBD1. Looked up from germline, CDR1 is MNHNS and CDR2 is SASEGT. CDR3 size: 15 residues. Trimming took 7 bases from V and 1 from J; bases not matched to a gene: 9. CDR3 in amino acids: CASILSGQVSYEQYF. The CDR3 nucleotides are TGTGCCAGCATCCTTTCGGGACAGGTATCCTACGAGCAGTACTTC.

V gene TRBV7-6 combines with J gene TRBJ2-5; possibly TRBD2 for D (6 bases). Deletions cut 5 bases from V and 1 base from J, with 17 bases between. Germline values: CDR1 SGHVS, CDR2 FNYEAQ. This CDR3 region has 16 residues. Written as DNA, the CDR3 is TGTGCCAGCAGCCTTACTAGCCCGGGGGTCCAAGAGACCCAGTACTTC. Translating it yields CASSLTSPGVQETQYF. Supplemented by reference TRBV7-6 and TRBJ2-5, the full variable domain reads GAGVSQSPRYKVTKRGQDVALRCDPISGHVSLYWYRQALGQGPEFLTYFNYEAQQDKSGLPNDRFSAERPEGSISTLTIQRTEQRDSAMYRCASSLTSPGVQETQYFGPGTRLLVL.

The rearrangement joins TRBV7-6 to TRBJ2-3; TRBD2 matches 9 bases. The CDR3 has 15 amino acids. V was pared by 3 bases and J by 5 bases, with 6 bases of the junction left unmatched. Germline CDR1 SGHVS, CDR2 FNYEAQ. This chain's CDR3 is CASSFPRGGQDTQYF. In DNA, the CDR3 is TGTGCCAGCAGCTTTCCGCGGGGGGGCCAAGATACGCAGTATTTT.

The chain links TRBV13 to TRBJ1-5, with 10 bases matching TRBD1. The CDR3 loop spans 14 amino acids. Germline trimming cut 1 base from V and 8 bases from J; bases unmatched to any gene: 2. Germline values: CDR1 PRHDT, CDR2 FYEKMQ (reference sequence). The CDR3 sequence: CASSLAGTGEPQHF. The CDR3 nucleotides are TGTGCCAGCAGCTTAGCCGGGACAGGGGAGCCCCAGCATTTT.

This rearrangement joins TRBV27 to TRBJ2-5; 8 bases match TRBD2. V trimming: 6 bases; J trimming: 5 bases; junction bases outside the gene matches: 11. The CDR3 is made up of 15 amino acids. Per the germline V gene, CDR1 is MNHEY and CDR2 is SMNVEV (reference sequence). CDR3: CASSLAGSPGETQYF. DNA for the CDR3: TGTGCCAGCAGCCTAGCGGGCTCACCGGGGGAGACCCAGTACTTC.

The V gene is TRBV3-1, the J gene TRBJ2-1, with D hard to call. The CDR3 sequence is 16 residues long. Deletions cut 0 bases from V and 0 bases from J, with 9 bases between. Germline V gene lookup returns CDR1 LGHDT and CDR2 YNNKEL (reference sequence). This CDR3 is CASSQEPPSSYNEQFF. The CDR3 region has the DNA TGTGCCAGCAGCCAAGAACCCCCGAGCTCCTACAATGAGCAGTTCTTC.

This clonotype has a handful of counts. The chain links TRBV6-1 to TRBJ2-1; D gene unclear. Germline V gene sequence: CDR1 MNHNS, CDR2 SASEGT. The CDR3 runs 14 residues. V gave up 1 base and J gave up 8 bases, with 12 bases separating them. CDR3 nucleotide sequence: TGTGCCAGCAGTGAAGAAAAGGGTATCTATGAGCAGTTCTTC. Amino acids: CASSEEKGIYEQFF.

A word on this clonotype: Possible read error: a much larger clone is one base away. The conserved final phenylalanine or tryptophan is absent from the CDR3, which likely points to a read error. The chain links TRBV7-2 to TRBJ2-3, with a tentative D call TRBD2 (5 bases). Trimming pared 5 bases from V and 2 bases from J, leaving 14 bases between. Germline-derived CDR1 and CDR2 are SGHTA and FQGNSA. The CDR3 totals 15 residues. The CDR3 bases are TGTGCCAGCAGCCCGGCGGGTGGCGACACAGATACGCAGTATCTT. Translating gives CASSPAGGDTDTQYL.

This clonotype was observed a handful of times. The V call is TRBV7-6, the J call TRBJ2-7, with 9 nucleotides matching TRBD2. V shed 5 bases, J shed 2 bases, and the junction held 7 bases outside the gene matches. The CDR3 loop spans 15 amino acids. Germline loops: CDR1 SGHVS, CDR2 FNYEAQ. CDR3: CASSPYSGGTYEQYF. The CDR3 nucleotides read TGTGCCAGCAGCCCCTACAGCGGGGGGACCTACGAGCAGTACTTC.